This T cell receptor beta chain was recorded in a study of memory CD4+ T cells and cytomegalovirus serostatus (dated by TCRdb to about 2019). With regard to the full study: The cohort comprised 33 healthy Belgian adults, 9 CMV seropositive and around 24 CMV seronegative. The study sequenced CD4+ memory TCRbeta repertoires of a Belgian cohort with known cytomegalovirus serostatus to replicate a published TCR-based CMV serostatus classifier.

The Quick-DNA Microprep Kit was used to extract genomic DNA from the sorted cells. Amplification of TCRbeta DNA was done with the immunoSEQ hsTCRbeta kit, following the protocol from the manufacturer. TCRbeta libraries were sequenced on an Illumina MiSeq instrument. For the original study's pipeline: After out-of-frame sequences were removed, 2 million to 2.5 million distinct TCRbeta sequences remained, averaging about 66,813 per individual. Each individual was scored by the count of 150 to 200 previously reported CMV-associated TCRbeta sequences and the total productive distinct TCRbeta count. A beta-binomial model was reimplemented in Python, and random forests from scikit-learn, run with default parameters, were trained on data from the US cohort. On the Belgian cohort, classifier performance was reported as the median AUC, along with percentile confidence intervals, across 10,000 bootstrap iterations. TCRdb provides this immuneACCESS table in a form limited to in-frame rearrangements. Some clones are lacking; in checked studies, under half of them reflect an unresolved V gene, and why the rest are absent is not known. V and J calls and clone size follow that table, whereas D and trimming were derived from the DNA. The sample table records about 64,000 clones; approximately 71% of these occur just once. The ten largest clones capture 0.88% of the sample.

V is cut by 0 bases and J by 7 bases, and the space between the germline ends is 14 bases. Reading the germline V gene gives CDR1 SGHRS and CDR2 YFSETQ. The cysteine opens and the phenylalanine closes a CDR3 of 15 amino acids. Only the CDR3 DNA is retained, 45 bases long and in frame from the first base. Single viable CD3+CD4+CD8-CD45RO+ cells were sorted as memory CD4+ T cells on a FACSAria II. CMV serostatus was assessed using a Roche Elecsys assay, by which serum IgG against CMV pp150, pp28, p38 and p52 was detected. After the samples were thawed, total CD4+ T cells were enriched through positive selection using CD4 magnetic microbeads. Samples originated from another study that specifically interrogated the CD4+ T cell memory repertoire. Peripheral blood mononuclear cells were isolated and cryopreserved according to standard operating procedures, and serum was stored at -80 degrees C. CD3-PerCP (BW264/56), CD4-APC (RPA-T4), CD45RO-PE (UCHT1) and CD8-Pacific Orange (3B5) antibodies were used for staining, and non-viable cells were excluded with Sytox blue.

With respect to this clone: What antigen it recognizes has not been identified. No per-base quality is available; no much larger clone lies one base away.

Here is what the overall study found, with its caveats: Only CD4+CD45RO+ memory cells were sequenced, in contrast to the original study, in which naive and memory CD4+ and CD8+ populations were covered. On the Belgian cohort, the classifier built on the original framework reached a median bootstrapped AUC of approximately 0.94, with a 95% CI of 0.76-1.00. CMV serostatus prediction reached a median bootstrapped AUC of 0.95 with the original framework and over 0.8 with a US-trained random forest. Among the approximately 160 previously reported CMV-associated TCRbeta sequences, 60 to 85 showed up in the CD4+ memory repertoires, with each one found in between one and five individuals. The results were read as suggesting that the CMV-associated TCR signature is, for the most part, present in the CD4+ memory repertoire.

This receptor was obtained from an adult in good health and CMV-seronegative. Sequencing used memory CD4+ T cells from blood. The rearrangement joined TRBV5-1 to TRBJ1-5; tentative D gene TRBD1, with 5 bases matching. In nucleotide form, the sequence is TGCGCCAGCAGCTTGGGGGCAGATTGGGACCAGCCCCAGCATTTT. This yields the protein CASSLGADWDQPQHF. The entire variable domain, with the stretches around the CDR3 drawn from the reference TRBV5-1 and TRBJ1-5 proteins, is KAGVTQTPRYLIKTRGQQVTLSCSPISGHRSVSWYQQTPGQGLQFLFEYFSETQRNKGNFPGRFSGRQFSNSRSEMNVSTLELGDSALYLCASSLGADWDQPQHFGDGTRLSIL.